Each of the 26 T cell receptor beta chains below was sequenced from the same sample in a study of T cells after yellow fever vaccination. TCRdb used MiXCR to reprocess the 5' RACE reads, holding one entry per CDR3 protein. This table has around 140,000 distinct CDR3 sequences, over 7% appearing once. The source was CD4+ T cells sorted from PBMCs, collected 5 days after the yellow fever booster vaccination. These receptors all stem from a man aged 30-40 years who received the YFV17D yellow fever vaccine.

In this sample, this clonotype turned up many times. The chain links TRBV20-1 to TRBJ2-7, with a possible D match to TRBD1 (6 bases). Germline CDR1 and CDR2: DFQATT and SNEGSKA (reference sequence). The V gene lost 3 bases and the J gene lost 2 bases, with 11 bases spanning the gap. CDR3 size: 13 residues. CDR3 in DNA: TGCAGTGCTAGTTACAGGGCGGCCTACGAGCAGTACTTC. Translating gives CSASYRAAYEQYF.

Turning to this clonotype: A much larger clone is a single base away; this may be a read error. The V call is TRBV7-2, the J call TRBJ2-5; TRBD1 aligns across 9 bases. The CDR3 spans 13 residues. Germline CDR1 SGHTA, CDR2 FQGNSA. V was pared by 5 bases and J by 5 bases, with 3 bases of the junction left unmatched. CDR3 residues: CASSRDRDETQYF. DNA for the CDR3: TGTGCCAGCAGCAGGGACAGGGATGAGACCCAGTACTTC.

This clonotype was observed a few times. The chain recombines TRBV6-1 with TRBJ1-5; D is unresolved. This CDR3 region has 15 residues. V was clipped by 2 bases and J by 5 bases, with 13 bases between them. Germline assignment: CDR1 MNHNS and CDR2 SASEGT. The CDR3 DNA follows: TGTGCCAGCAGTGAATCCCCTTCAGTAGATCAGCCCCAGCATTTT. Encoded protein: CASSESPSVDQPQHF.

This clonotype was observed many times. The chain has TRBV7-9 and TRBJ1-6; D may be TRBD1 (5 bases). The CDR3 sequence is 14 residues long. Germline V lookup: CDR1 SEHNR, CDR2 FQNEAQ (reference sequence). The ends were cut back, 11 bases at V and 4 bases at J, with 15 bases in the middle. The CDR3: CAAGGNLYNSPLHF. The CDR3 nucleotides are TGTGCCGCCGGGGGAAATCTATATAATTCACCCCTCCACTTT.

As to this clonotype: A much bigger clone sits one base away, suggesting this may be a read error. The CDR3 nucleotides are TGTGCCAGCAGTTTATACAGTAGCGGGGTTCCACTAGGGGATACGCAGTATTTT. This gives the protein CASSLYSSGVPLGDTQYF. The genes are TRBV28 and TRBJ2-3; 8 nucleotides agree with TRBD2. The junction had 15 bases not matched to a gene; V was cut back by 1 base and J by 6 bases. CDR3 size: 18 residues. Per germline, CDR1 MDHEN and CDR2 SYDVKM.

This clonotype was recorded many times. The V and J genes are TRBV6-2 or TRBV6-3 and TRBJ2-7, with a weak D call TRBD1 (6 bases). The CDR3 extends over 15 amino acids. CDR1 and CDR2 from the germline V gene are MNHEY and SVGEGT. Trimming shortened V by 4 bases and J by 2 bases, and 15 bases separated the two germline ends. CDR3 loop: CASSFLRRTAYEQYF. The CDR3, as DNA: TGTGCCAGCAGTTTTCTACGACGGACAGCCTACGAGCAGTACTTC.

For the CDR3, the DNA is TGTGCCATGGGCGGGGGGCTCAGCTCCTACAATGAGCAGTTCTTC. Amino acids: CAMGGGLSSYNEQFF. The J gene is TRBJ2-1, the V gene TRBV12-1; the table's D call, TRBD2, was not checked against the DNA. TRBV12-1 is flagged as a pseudogene. The CDR3 loop spans 15 amino acids.

This clonotype appeared many times. CDR3 DNA: TGTGCCAGCGGGACGCATAATTCACCCCTCCACTTT. It encodes CASGTHNSPLHF. This chain links TRBV19 with TRBJ1-6; D possibly corresponds to TRBD1 (5 bases). V lost 9 bases and J lost 5, with 8 bases in between. The CDR3 contains 12 residues. Germline CDR1 is LNHDA and CDR2 is SQIVND (reference sequence).

The chain recombines TRBV7-8 with TRBJ2-1; maybe TRBD1 (5 bases). The CDR3 covers 13 residues. CDR1 is SGHVS and CDR2 is FQNEAQ in the germline V gene. V lost 3 bases and J 10 bases, leaving 13 bases between the germline ends. In nucleotides, the CDR3 is TGTGCCAGCAGCTTCACAGGATGGCGCGAGCAGTTCTTC. Translating gives CASSFTGWREQFF.

This clonotype turned up a few times. This rearrangement joins TRBV28 to TRBJ2-1; 7 bases line up with TRBD1. J gave up 12 bases and V 6 bases, and 11 bases lay outside the gene matches. CDR3 size: 13 residues. Germline-derived CDR1 and CDR2 are MDHEN and SYDVKM. CDR3 DNA sequence: TGTGCCAGCAGACGAGGACAGGCGTTTGCGCAGTTCTTC. It yields the protein CASRRGQAFAQFF.

This clonotype was seen at least ten times. The V and J genes are TRBV7-8 and TRBJ2-7, with 11 bases aligning to TRBD1. Germline assignment: CDR1 SGHVS and CDR2 FQNEAQ. V dropped 2 bases and J dropped 4; count of bases not matched to a gene: 13. The CDR3 is 18 amino acids. The DNA for the CDR3 is TGTGCCAGCAGCTTAATAGTCTCCCGGGACAGGGGGAAATACGAGCAGTACTTC. Translating gives CASSLIVSRDRGKYEQYF.

This clonotype has ten or more counts. The chain recombines TRBV20-1 with TRBJ1-2; 8 bases line up with TRBD1. Germline loops: CDR1 DFQATT, CDR2 SNEGSKA (reference sequence). V lost 5 bases, J lost 4 bases, and 6 bases stayed unmatched. The CDR3 has 13 amino acids. The DNA for the CDR3 is TGCAGTGCTGTACAGGGGGGAATCTATGGCTACACCTTC. Encoded protein: CSAVQGGIYGYTF.

This clonotype was detected a few times. This chain links TRBV7-2 with TRBJ2-2; D is unresolved. Trimming left V 5 bases short and J 8 bases short, with 6 bases between. From germline, CDR1 is SGHTA and CDR2 FQGNSA. The CDR3 runs 11 residues. In DNA form, the CDR3 reads TGTGCCAGCAGCCCCCGGGGGGAGCTGTTTTTT. It codes for CASSPRGELFF.

Of note for this clonotype: A read error may be the cause here, since a much bigger clone is one base away. The V call is TRBV7-2, the J call TRBJ1-3; D call uncertain. CDR3 length equals 16 residues. V was pared by 1 base and J by 0 bases, with 10 bases between. Germline assignment: CDR1 SGHTA and CDR2 FQGNSA. The CDR3: CASSLVRQLSGNTIYF. CDR3 sequence (DNA): TGTGCCAGCAGCTTAGTTAGGCAGCTCTCTGGAAACACCATATATTTT.

The J gene is TRBJ1-1, the V gene TRBV9, with 10 nucleotides matching TRBD1. From germline, CDR1 is SGDLS and CDR2 YYNGEE. J lost 10 bases, V lost 0 bases, and 6 bases had no gene match. There are 14 residues in the CDR3. CDR3 sequence (DNA): TGTGCCAGCAGCGTAGGGGGACAGGGGCGACGAGCTTTCTTT. It is translated as CASSVGGQGRRAFF.

This clonotype was found many times. This chain uses TRBV19 with TRBJ1-1; D unresolved. CDR3 length equals 14 residues. The ends were cut back, 2 bases at V and 11 bases at J, with 18 bases in the middle. Germline V CDR1 and CDR2: LNHDA, SQIVND (reference sequence). This chain's CDR3 is CASSITSLQVDAFF. CDR3 DNA: TGTGCCAGTAGTATAACCTCGTTGCAGGTGGATGCTTTCTTT.

This clonotype was observed many times. V usage is TRBV6-2 or TRBV6-3 and J usage is TRBJ2-7; possible D gene TRBD2, 5 bases. This CDR3 spans 14 amino acids. Germline values: CDR1 MNHEY, CDR2 SVGEGT. Trimming pared 7 bases from V and 7 bases from J, leaving 20 bases between. CDR3 sequence (DNA): TGTGCCAGCACCAACTCGGGTCGTGGAGGAGAGCAGTACTTC. Residues: CASTNSGRGGEQYF.

The sample holds many counts of this clonotype. The rearrangement links TRBV29-1 to TRBJ2-1; 12 bases agree with TRBD2. V lost 7 bases to trimming and J lost 15 bases; unmatched junction nucleotides: 7. CDR1 is SQVTM, CDR2 ANQGSEA, per germline. The CDR3 loop spans 11 amino acids. DNA of the CDR3: TGCAGCGGGACTAGCGGGACCTTTACGTTCTTC. Its protein is CSGTSGTFTFF.

This clonotype has at least ten counts. V and J are TRBV27 and TRBJ2-7; TRBD1 aligns across 7 bases. The CDR3 extends over 13 amino acids. The germline V gene has CDR1 MNHEY and CDR2 SMNVEV (reference sequence). The V gene end was trimmed by 5 bases and the J gene end by 4 bases; junction bases not matched to a gene: 5. The CDR3 DNA is TGTGCCAGCAGTCTCCGACAGGGTTACGAGCAGTACTTC. It yields the protein CASSLRQGYEQYF.

This clonotype was detected many times. The chain has TRBV5-1 and TRBJ2-7; 10 nucleotides align to TRBD2. The ends lost 0 bases at V and 4 bases at J; junction bases unmatched: 4. The CDR3 consists of 15 residues. Germline V gene data show CDR1 as SGHRS and CDR2 as YFSETQ. The chain's CDR3 is CASSLGTSGDYEQYF. The CDR3 DNA sequence: TGCGCCAGCAGCTTGGGAACTAGCGGGGATTACGAGCAGTACTTC.

In the case of this clonotype: A read error may explain this, as a much larger clone is one base away. The V gene is TRBV3-1, the J gene TRBJ2-7, with D maybe TRBD2 (6 bases). The CDR3 sequence is 14 residues long. The germline V and J ends were trimmed by 5 bases and 4 bases, with 15 bases remaining between them. Germline CDR1 and CDR2: LGHDT and YNNKEL (reference sequence). This CDR3 reads CASSVGLEKYEQYF. CDR3 coding DNA: TGTGCCAGCAGCGTGGGACTGGAAAAATACGAGCAGTACTTC.

Many counts were recorded for this clonotype. The rearrangement uses TRBV19 and TRBJ2-1; no definite D call. CDR3 size: 13 residues. V was cut by 2 bases and J by 0 bases, with 2 bases left in between. Germline loops: CDR1 LNHDA, CDR2 SQIVND (reference sequence). The CDR3 loop is CASSISSYNEQFF. DNA for the CDR3: TGTGCCAGTAGTATAAGCTCCTACAATGAGCAGTTCTTC.

This clonotype was counted many times. The rearrangement joins TRBV29-1 to TRBJ2-5; 9 bases align to TRBD2. There are 14 residues in the CDR3. From germline, CDR1 is SQVTM and CDR2 ANQGSEA. J gave up 4 bases and V 3 bases, and 6 bases lay outside the gene matches. CDR3 coding DNA: TGCAGCGTTGATGTAGCGGGGGAGGGAGAGACCCAGTACTTC. Protein: CSVDVAGEGETQYF.

This clonotype was seen ten or more times. V and J are TRBV27 and TRBJ2-1; TRBD2 matches at 7 bases. This CDR3 has 14 amino acids. V dropped 7 bases and J dropped 4; count of bases not matched to a gene: 7. CDR1 and CDR2 (germline): MNHEY, SMNVEV (reference sequence). The CDR3 coding sequence is TGTGCCAGCACCTCGAACGGGGGGTACAATGAGCAGTTCTTC. This translates into CASTSNGGYNEQFF.

This clonotype appeared a few times. The V gene is TRBV5-1, the J gene TRBJ1-2; D is possibly TRBD1 (5 bases). V lost 0 bases to trimming and J lost 7 bases, with 13 bases between them. Germline V lookup: CDR1 SGHRS, CDR2 YFSETQ. CDR3 length: 14 residues. The CDR3 loop reads CASSLGGAGSGYTF. DNA for the CDR3: TGCGCCAGCAGCTTGGGAGGGGCAGGGTCTGGCTACACCTTC.

This clonotype occurred a few times. The genes are TRBV19 and TRBJ2-3; D remains unclear. The CDR3 has 14 amino acids. Looked up from germline, CDR1 is LNHDA and CDR2 is SQIVND (reference sequence). Trimming pared 6 bases from V and 3 bases from J, leaving 13 bases between. Here the CDR3 reads CASRRQRETDTQYF. DNA of the CDR3: TGTGCCAGTAGGAGACAACGTGAAACAGATACGCAGTATTTT.